The source of this T cell receptor beta chain is a study of blood T cell repertoires in COVID-19. The V gene end was trimmed by 2 bases and the J gene end by 4 bases; junction bases not matched to a gene: 11. CDR3 size: 17 residues. Germline CDR1 is SEHNR and CDR2 is FQNEAQ (reference sequence). This clone was counted between two and nine times. Clones were sequenced by immunoSEQ multiplex PCR, and TCRdb holds only the in-frame ones, with some missing. There are 200,000 to 250,000 clones in the sample; roughly 85% occur only once, and roughly 12% lies in the top ten. This clonotype was obtained from a woman aged 18-29 years who had recovered from COVID-19. Material: peripheral blood. This chain links TRBV7-9 with TRBJ2-1; 7 bases align to TRBD2. The CDR3 nucleotides read TGTGCCAGCAGCTTAATATCGTGGAGCGGGACGTACAATGAGCAGTTCTTC. Residues: CASSLISWSGTYNEQFF.